This TCR beta chain appears in the sequencing data of a study of CD8+CD57+ T cells in acquired aplastic anemia. Study-wide context: DNA from sorted CD4+ and CD8+ cells averaged roughly 3.2 ug.

The TCR beta profiling, which covered VDJ combination and CDR3 sequence, was carried out using genomic DNA as the template. From the reads, TCRdb called clonotypes with MiXCR, one entry per CDR3 protein. The profile shows 150,000 or so distinct CDR3 sequences, about half of them singletons. The CDR3 length is 14 residues. The V segment lost 6 bases and the J segment 8 bases; nucleotides outside the gene matches: 11. CDR1 SQVTM and CDR2 ANQGSEA come from the germline V gene. Previously, flow cytometry had revealed CD8+CD57+ cell expansion in the patients chosen for sequencing. Untreated patients provided the blood samples, with no therapy given before sampling.

This sequence joins TRBV29-1 and TRBJ2-1, with 9 bases lining up with TRBD2. The sequence was collected from a human donor with aplastic anemia. What was sequenced was sorted CD4+, CD8+, or CD8+CD57+ T cells (not recorded which) from PBMCs. The CDR3: CSVGSAGGPHEQFF. The CDR3 nucleotides read TGCAGCGTAGGCTCGGCGGGGGGGCCCCATGAGCAGTTCTTC.